Each of the 25 T cell receptor beta chains below was sequenced from the same sample in a study of T cell responses to AZD1222 COVID-19 vaccine. Sequencing was performed with immunoSEQ multiplex PCR; in TCRdb, only in-frame clones are kept and a portion is missing. The sample contains 85,000 or so clones, 75% to 95% of which appear only once. Sequences were derived from peripheral blood, sampled 28 days after the second AZD1222 dose. The receptor source for this set is an adult who received the AZD1222 COVID-19 vaccine.

The chain employs TRBV19 and TRBJ2-3; no definite D call. With 7 bases removed from V and 1 base from J, the gap between germline ends came to 12 bases. The germline CDR1 and CDR2 sequences are LNHDA and SQIVND (reference sequence). This CDR3 has 14 residues. The CDR3 DNA sequence: TGTGCCAGTATCCTTGAGAAGGGCACAGATACGCAGTATTTT. Translated, it gives CASILEKGTDTQYF.

This clone was recorded a few times. The rearrangement uses TRBV29-1 and TRBJ1-2; TRBD1 matches at 7 bases. The V segment lost 3 bases and the J segment 0 bases; nucleotides outside the gene matches: 10. Germline V gives CDR1 SQVTM, CDR2 ANQGSEA. There are 16 residues in the CDR3. The CDR3 sequence is CSVDRPGGTSNYGYTF. DNA for the CDR3: TGCAGCGTTGATCGTCCAGGGGGGACTTCTAACTATGGCTACACCTTC.

The gene calls are TRBV5-1 and TRBJ2-2, with no clear D. The V gene's germline CDR1 is SGHRS and CDR2 YFSETQ. This CDR3 is built from 11 residues. The V end lost 4 bases, the J end lost 7 bases, and 5 bases lay between the germline ends. CDR3 sequence (DNA): TGCGCCAGCAGCGATTTCGGGGAGCTGTTTTTT. Its translation is CASSDFGELFF.

This chain joins TRBV6-5 and TRBJ1-2; tentative D call: TRBD1 (6 bases). The CDR3 is 15 amino acids. V shed 7 bases and J shed 3 bases, with 18 bases lying between them. Germline V gene lookup returns CDR1 MNHEY and CDR2 SVGAGI. This CDR3 is CASITIGGAHYGYTF. The CDR3 DNA is TGTGCCAGCATAACAATTGGGGGCGCTCACTATGGCTACACCTTC.

This chain uses TRBV24-1 with TRBJ2-2; D remains unclear. Germline V lookup: CDR1 KGHDR, CDR2 SFDVKD. The CDR3 runs to 16 residues. The V and J ends lost 4 bases and 1 base respectively, with 12 bases between them. The CDR3 region has the DNA TGTGCCACCAGTGACTCGGTCCCCGGGAACACCGGGGAGCTGTTTTTT. It yields the protein CATSDSVPGNTGELFF.

The rearrangement links TRBV14 to TRBJ1-1, with D possibly TRBD1 on 5 matching bases. CDR1 and CDR2 from the germline V gene are SGHDN and FVKESK. Trimming cost V 0 bases and J 6 bases, with 14 bases left between them. CDR3 size: 15 residues. CDR3 protein: CASSQDSGRVAEAFF. The CDR3 DNA follows: TGTGCCAGCAGCCAAGATTCGGGCAGGGTGGCTGAAGCTTTCTTT.

For this clone: This CDR3 is also generated by other DNA sequences in the sample. The chain joins TRBV5-1 to TRBJ1-1; 9 bases map to TRBD1. With 4 bases clipped from V and 2 bases from J, the junction kept 3 bases outside the gene matches. Germline CDR1 is SGHRS and CDR2 is YFSETQ. The CDR3 contains 14 residues. Here the CDR3 reads CASSEGQGNTEAFF. The DNA for the CDR3 is TGCGCCAGCAGCGAGGGACAGGGAAACACTGAAGCTTTCTTT.

This sequence joins TRBV6-6 and TRBJ1-5, with D unclear. CDR1 and CDR2 from the germline V gene are MNHNY and SVGAGI (reference sequence). Between the trimmed V and J ends, which lost 5 bases and 1 base, there was a span of 0 bases. The CDR3 totals 11 residues. CDR3: CASSSNQPQHF. In DNA form, the CDR3 reads TGTGCCAGCAGTAGCAATCAGCCCCAGCATTTT.

The chain recombines TRBV7-2 with TRBJ2-5; 9 bases are a match to TRBD2. This CDR3 comprises 17 residues. Germline V gene data show CDR1 as SGHTA and CDR2 as FQGNSA. Trimming removed 1 base from V and 5 bases from J; junction bases left unmatched: 11. CDR3 DNA sequence: TGTGCCAGCAGCTTAGGGGTGGCGGGAGGGCCGAGGGAGACCCAGTACTTC. Amino acid sequence: CASSLGVAGGPRETQYF. Drawing the rest from reference TRBV7-2 and TRBJ2-5, the complete variable domain is GAGVSQSPSNKVTEKGKDVELRCDPISGHTALYWYRQSLGQGLEFLIYFQGNSAPDKSGLPSDRFSAERTGGSVSTLTIQRTQQEDSAVYLCASSLGVAGGPRETQYFGPGTRLLVL.

The chain couples TRBV5-4 to TRBJ2-1, with TRBD2 identical over 11 bases. The CDR3 runs to 16 residues. From germline, CDR1 is SGHNT and CDR2 YYREEE (reference sequence). J gave up 4 bases and V 4 bases, and 7 bases lay outside the gene matches. The CDR3 here is CASSGGLAGSYNEQFF. In nucleotides, the CDR3 is TGTGCCAGCAGCGGAGGACTAGCGGGCTCATACAATGAGCAGTTCTTC.

The genes are TRBV19 and TRBJ2-1; D possibly corresponds to TRBD2 (5 bases). CDR3 length equals 13 residues. Germline V gene data show CDR1 as LNHDA and CDR2 as SQIVND (reference sequence). Trimming pared 1 base from V and 6 bases from J, leaving 7 bases between. The CDR3 region has the DNA TGTGCCAGTAGTATAGGAGGGATCAATGAGCAGTTCTTC. Encoded protein: CASSIGGINEQFF.

J is TRBJ1-2 and V is TRBV15; 11 bases fit TRBD1. The germline V gene has CDR1 LNHNV and CDR2 YYDKDF (reference sequence). CDR3 length: 17 amino acids. V gave up 3 bases and J gave up 4 bases; unmatched junction bases: 10. CDR3 residues: CATSRDRGLLGAYGYTF. The CDR3 bases are TGTGCCACCAGCAGGGACAGGGGGCTCTTGGGCGCCTATGGCTACACCTTC.

The V and J genes are TRBV11-2 and TRBJ1-2, with 7 nucleotides matching TRBD1. The V and J ends lost 1 base and 7 bases, in that order; junction bases with no gene match: 3. This CDR3 comprises 13 residues. The germline V gene encodes CDR1 SGHAT and CDR2 FQNNGV. The CDR3 coding sequence is TGTGCCAGCAGCTTAGGACAGGGAATTGGCTACACCTTC. Translating gives CASSLGQGIGYTF.

The chain joins TRBV13 to TRBJ2-7, with D unresolved. V was pared by 0 bases and J by 3 bases, with 9 bases between. The CDR3 extends over 14 amino acids. Germline V gene lookup returns CDR1 PRHDT and CDR2 FYEKMQ (reference sequence). CDR3 region: CASSLGLGNYEQYF. CDR3 sequence (DNA): TGTGCCAGCAGCTTAGGGTTAGGGAACTACGAGCAGTACTTC.

The chain combines TRBV7-9 with TRBJ1-1, with D possibly being TRBD1 (6 bases). Germline V gives CDR1 SEHNR, CDR2 FQNEAQ (reference sequence). This CDR3 has 14 amino acids. With 2 bases removed from V and 5 bases from J, the gap between germline ends came to 12 bases. The CDR3 loop is CASSLQGLETEAFF. The DNA of the CDR3 is TGTGCCAGCAGCTTACAGGGGCTGGAGACTGAAGCTTTCTTT.

V gene TRBV2 combines with J gene TRBJ2-1; 9 bases line up with TRBD2. Germline CDR1 and CDR2: SNHLY and FYNNEI. The CDR3 has 18 amino acids. The junction had 12 bases not matched to a gene; V was cut back by 0 bases and J by 6 bases. The CDR3 protein is CASSEAEAGGPGGNEQFF. CDR3 nucleotides: TGTGCCAGCAGTGAAGCGGAGGCGGGGGGGCCAGGGGGCAATGAGCAGTTCTTC.

The chain couples TRBV4-1 to TRBJ2-7; tentatively, D is TRBD1 (5 bases). V was shortened by 0 bases and J by 6 bases, with 15 bases between the two germline ends. CDR1 and CDR2 (germline): MGHRA, YSYEKL. The CDR3 contains 15 residues. The chain's CDR3 is CASSQEGPIPREQYF. CDR3 in DNA: TGCGCCAGCAGCCAAGAGGGGCCTATACCGCGCGAGCAGTACTTC.

The rearrangement uses TRBV29-1 and TRBJ2-1; D tentatively reads TRBD1 or TRBD2 (5 bases each). The CDR3 is made up of 16 amino acids. The V gene's germline CDR1 is SQVTM and CDR2 ANQGSEA. The germline V and J ends were trimmed by 3 bases and 3 bases, with 18 bases remaining between them. The CDR3 sequence: CSVDSGGQSFYNEQFF. The DNA of the CDR3 is TGCAGCGTTGACTCCGGAGGACAATCGTTCTACAATGAGCAGTTCTTC.

V is TRBV5-4 and J is TRBJ2-3; 13 bases line up with TRBD2. There are 18 residues in the CDR3. The germline V gene encodes CDR1 SGHNT and CDR2 YYREEE (reference sequence). Losses at the gene ends were 2 bases for V and 4 bases for J; bases not matched to a gene: 10. As DNA, the CDR3 is TGTGCCAGCAGCTTCCCGGGACTAGCGGGATATTGGGCAGATACGCAGTATTTT. As protein: CASSFPGLAGYWADTQYF.

This sequence joins TRBV11-2 and TRBJ1-2, with D unresolved. Trimming took 1 base from V and 6 from J, leaving 12 bases between them. In germline, CDR1 is SGHAT, CDR2 FQNNGV. The CDR3 contains 14 residues. The chain's CDR3 is CASSLGLAANGYTF. CDR3 nucleotides: TGTGCCAGCAGCTTAGGGCTTGCCGCGAATGGCTACACCTTC.

This chain uses TRBV11-3 with TRBJ2-2, with D perhaps TRBD2 (6 bases). V gave up 2 bases and J gave up 0 bases, with 7 bases separating them. CDR1 and CDR2 from the germline V gene are SGHNT and YENEEA. This CDR3 has 15 amino acids. This CDR3 is CASSLRGTNTGELFF. CDR3 DNA: TGTGCCAGCAGCTTACGGGGGACGAACACCGGGGAGCTGTTTTTT. The variable domain in full, with the rest retrieved from reference TRBV11-3 and TRBJ2-2, is EAGVVQSPRYKIIEKKQPVAFWCNPISGHNTLYWYLQNLGQGPELLIRYENEEAVDDSQLPKDRFSAERLKGVDSTLKIQPAELGDSAVYLCASSLRGTNTGELFFGEGSRLTVL.

V usage is TRBV19 and J usage is TRBJ1-1, with 10 positions matching TRBD1. V lost 5 bases and J lost 5; bases outside the gene matches: 5. CDR3 length: 14 amino acids. Per germline, CDR1 LNHDA and CDR2 SQIVND (reference sequence). The CDR3 here is CASSFGTGVTEAFF. The CDR3 DNA sequence: TGTGCCAGTAGTTTCGGGACAGGGGTAACTGAAGCTTTCTTT.

The rearrangement joins TRBV28 to TRBJ2-5; D gene unclear. This CDR3 has 15 residues. V was trimmed by 5 bases and J by 3 bases, leaving 16 bases between them. From germline, CDR1 is MDHEN and CDR2 SYDVKM. The CDR3 is CASSTTVLSEETQYF. The CDR3 DNA reads TGTGCCAGCAGTACTACGGTCCTATCGGAAGAGACCCAGTACTTC.

With respect to this clone: At one end the junction does not follow the germline gene, possibly because of a read error. The gene calls are TRBV11-2 and TRBJ2-4, with D tentatively TRBD2 (5 bases). Germline assignment: CDR1 SGHAT and CDR2 FQNNGV. There are 12 residues in the CDR3. The CDR3 sequence is CASSLDRGSLHF. The DNA of the CDR3 is TGTGCCAGCAGCTTAGATCGGGGTAGTTTGCACTTC.

The genes are TRBV7-3 and TRBJ2-2; TRBD1 matches 9 bases. CDR1 SGHTA and CDR2 FQGTGA come from the germline V gene. The CDR3 sequence is 16 residues long. V shed 6 bases and J 6 bases; nucleotides not matched to a gene: 11. The CDR3 is CASSSSGTGIPGELFF. CDR3 sequence (DNA): TGTGCCAGCAGTTCATCCGGGACAGGGATCCCCGGGGAGCTGTTTTTT. The complete variable domain, with remaining parts taken from reference TRBV7-3 and TRBJ2-2, reads GAGVSQTPSNKVTEKGKYVELRCDPISGHTALYWYRQSLGQGPEFLIYFQGTGAADDSGLPNDRFFAVRPEGSVSTLKIQRTERGDSAVYLCASSSSGTGIPGELFFGEGSRLTVL.